The source of this T cell receptor (beta chain) is a study of T cells after yellow fever vaccination. The CDR3 sequence is 15 residues long. Germline V gene sequence: CDR1 MNHEY, CDR2 SVGEGT. V lost 4 bases to trimming and J lost 0 bases, with 12 bases between them. General study findings and limits: Contaminating bulk clonotypes could be abundant in FACS-sorted repertoires. Reappearance after the booster was seen for most primary-vaccination clones, at 95% to 98% CD4 and 75% to 90% CD8.

Conversion of TCR transcripts into cDNA relied on 5'RACE template switching, which added a universal primer site and UMIs. MiXCR, run by TCRdb on the 5' RACE reads, gives a single entry per CDR3 protein. Of more than 50,000 distinct CDR3 sequences detected, approximately 5.5% appear once; the ten largest clones hold less than 40%. This material consisted of PBMCs, either bulk or a sorted T-cell subset (CD4+, CD8+, memory, or dextramer-sorted; not recorded which), taken on the day of the yellow fever booster vaccination. This chain joins TRBV6-2 or TRBV6-3 and TRBJ1-2; D ambiguous. The receptor was derived from a man younger than 35 who received the YFV17D yellow fever vaccine. CDR3 loop: CASSLQDYANYGYTF. CDR3 DNA sequence: TGTGCCAGCAGTTTGCAGGACTACGCTAACTATGGCTACACCTTC.